Listed here are 10 T cell receptor beta chains from one sample, sequenced in a study of blood T cell repertoires in COVID-19. Measured with immunoSEQ multiplex PCR; TCRdb has only the in-frame clones, and not every one. The sample consists of around 81,000 clones, about 89% of them appearing once. The sequenced sample was peripheral blood. Receptors originate from a woman aged 60-75 years with acute or convalescent COVID-19.

The genes are TRBV3-1 (or the pseudogene TRBV3-2) and TRBJ2-7, with 11 bases that match TRBD2. From germline, CDR1 is LGHDT and CDR2 YNNKEL (reference sequence). V shed 4 bases and J 1 base; nucleotides not matched to a gene: 0. The CDR3 sequence is 14 residues long. The CDR3 loop is CASSRLAGSYEQYF. CDR3 nucleotide sequence: TGTGCCAGCAGCCGACTAGCGGGGTCCTACGAGCAGTACTTC.

This clone was found once. J is TRBJ2-7 and V is TRBV5-1, with 8 nucleotides matching TRBD2. Trimming took 5 bases from V and 4 from J; bases not matched to a gene: 17. CDR3 length equals 17 residues. The germline V gene has CDR1 SGHRS and CDR2 YFSETQ. The CDR3 is CASRLVFQSGSGYEQYF. CDR3 DNA: TGCGCCAGCAGACTAGTCTTTCAAAGCGGGAGTGGGTACGAGCAGTACTTC. Supplemented by reference TRBV5-1 and TRBJ2-7, the full variable domain reads KAGVTQTPRYLIKTRGQQVTLSCSPISGHRSVSWYQQTPGQGLQFLFEYFSETQRNKGNFPGRFSGRQFSNSRSEMNVSTLELGDSALYLCASRLVFQSGSGYEQYFGPGTRLTVT.

The CDR3 sequence: CASSLRMDSTGDEQFF. Written as DNA, the CDR3 is TGTGCCAGCAGCCTTAGGATGGACTCTACTGGGGATGAGCAGTTCTTC. This rearrangement joins TRBV7-6 to TRBJ2-1; D perhaps matches TRBD2 (5 bases). The CDR3 loop spans 16 amino acids. Germline V CDR1 and CDR2: SGHVS, FNYEAQ. V was clipped by 5 bases and J by 8 bases, with 22 bases between them. Filled out from reference TRBV7-6 and TRBJ2-1, the complete variable domain reads GAGVSQSPRYKVTKRGQDVALRCDPISGHVSLYWYRQALGQGPEFLTYFNYEAQQDKSGLPNDRFSAERPEGSISTLTIQRTEQRDSAMYRCASSLRMDSTGDEQFFGPGTRLTVL.

On this clone: The junction shows a germline mismatch at one end, possibly a read error. This chain joins TRBV6-5 and TRBJ2-1; a weak D match, TRBD2 (5 bases). This CDR3 is 15 amino acids long. In germline, CDR1 is MNHEY, CDR2 SVGAGI. CDR3: CASSSPSRTYTEQFF. The CDR3 nucleotides are TGTGCCAGCAGCAGCCCTAGCAGAACCTACACTGAGCAGTTCTTC.

This chain joins TRBV5-1 and TRBJ1-1, with D maybe TRBD1 (5 bases). Trimming stripped 5 bases from V and 3 bases from J, with 8 bases between. Germline assignment: CDR1 SGHRS and CDR2 YFSETQ. The length of the CDR3 is 12 residues. This CDR3 is CASRWGDTEAFF. The CDR3 DNA sequence: TGCGCCAGCAGATGGGGGGACACTGAAGCTTTCTTT. The whole variable domain, filled in from reference TRBV5-1 and TRBJ1-1, reads KAGVTQTPRYLIKTRGQQVTLSCSPISGHRSVSWYQQTPGQGLQFLFEYFSETQRNKGNFPGRFSGRQFSNSRSEMNVSTLELGDSALYLCASRWGDTEAFFGQGTRLTVV.

The chain combines TRBV6-2 or TRBV6-3 with TRBJ1-3, with 9 bases fitting TRBD1. V trimming: 5 bases; J trimming: 0 bases; junction bases outside the gene matches: 17. Germline-derived CDR1 and CDR2 are MNHEY and SVGEGT. The length of the CDR3 is 20 residues. CDR3 coding DNA: TGTGCCAGCAGTCAATACCCTCCGGGACAGGGAGTCCTCTCTGGAAACACCATATATTTT. It encodes CASSQYPPGQGVLSGNTIYF.

The rearrangement uses TRBV7-2 and TRBJ2-7; D is unclear. V lost 3 bases, J lost 0 bases, and 6 bases lay in between. Germline loops: CDR1 SGHTA, CDR2 FQGNSA. This CDR3 region has 13 residues. The CDR3: CASSFRSSYEQYF. CDR3 nucleotide sequence: TGTGCCAGCAGCTTCCGGAGCTCCTACGAGCAGTACTTC. The full variable domain, completed using reference TRBV7-2 and TRBJ2-7, is GAGVSQSPSNKVTEKGKDVELRCDPISGHTALYWYRQSLGQGLEFLIYFQGNSAPDKSGLPSDRFSAERTGGSVSTLTIQRTQQEDSAVYLCASSFRSSYEQYFGPGTRLTVT.

This sequence joins TRBV9 and TRBJ2-1; weak D call: TRBD1 (6 bases). Germline loops: CDR1 SGDLS, CDR2 YYNGEE. The CDR3 totals 12 residues. V was shortened by 1 base and J by 13 bases, with 12 bases between the two germline ends. CDR3 sequence (DNA): TGTGCCAGCAGCGTATTGACAGGAGAACAGTTCTTC. This translates into CASSVLTGEQFF.

The chain joins TRBV28 to TRBJ1-2, with D tentatively TRBD1 (5 bases). This CDR3 is 12 amino acids long. CDR1 is MDHEN and CDR2 is SYDVKM in the germline V gene. Trimming removed 10 bases at V and 7 bases at J, with 16 bases between. As DNA, the CDR3 is TGTGCCATCAGAGGGGCGATCCTTGGCTACACCTTC. As protein: CAIRGAILGYTF.

This chain connects TRBV28 to TRBJ1-2, with 8 nucleotides matching TRBD1. This CDR3 has 15 residues. Losses at the gene ends were 7 bases for V and 7 bases for J; bases not matched to a gene: 14. Germline lookup yields CDR1 MDHEN and CDR2 SYDVKM. The CDR3 nucleotides read TGTGCCAGCACCAGGGGTGGCAGGGGGCAGGTTGGCTACACCTTC. This sequence encodes CASTRGGRGQVGYTF.